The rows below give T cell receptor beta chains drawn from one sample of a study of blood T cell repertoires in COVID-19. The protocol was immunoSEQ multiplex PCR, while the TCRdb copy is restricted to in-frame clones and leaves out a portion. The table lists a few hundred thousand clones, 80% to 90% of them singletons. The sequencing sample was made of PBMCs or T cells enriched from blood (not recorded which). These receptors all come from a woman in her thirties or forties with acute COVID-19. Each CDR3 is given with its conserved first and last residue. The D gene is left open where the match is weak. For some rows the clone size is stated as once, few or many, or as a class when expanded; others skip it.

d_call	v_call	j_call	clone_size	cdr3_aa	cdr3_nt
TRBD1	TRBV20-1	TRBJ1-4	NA	CSASSGGATNEKLFF	TGCAGTGCTAGTTCAGGGGGTGCAACTAATGAAAAACTGTTTTTT
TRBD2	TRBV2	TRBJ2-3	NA	CASSRSGGSTDTQYF	TGTGCCAGCAGTCGTAGCGGGGGGAGCACAGATACGCAGTATTTT
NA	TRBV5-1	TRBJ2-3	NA	CASSLASGGADTQYF	TGCGCCAGCAGCTTGGCGAGCGGAGGGGCAGATACGCAGTATTTT
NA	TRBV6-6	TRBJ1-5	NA	CASSYSRGSLQPQHF	TGTGCCAGCAGTTACTCGCGGGGTAGCCTTCAGCCCCAGCATTTT
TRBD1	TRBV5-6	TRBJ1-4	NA	CASSFAPDRGVNEKLFF	TGTGCCAGCAGCTTCGCCCCGGACAGGGGGGTAAATGAAAAACTGTTTTTT
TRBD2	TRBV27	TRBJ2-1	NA	CASSLSGTSGFGSYNEQFF	TGTGCCAGCAGTTTATCGGGGACTAGCGGGTTCGGTTCCTACAATGAGCAGTTCTTC
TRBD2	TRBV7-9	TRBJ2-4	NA	CASSLPPRLAGTKNIQYF	TGTGCCAGCAGCCTACCTCCAAGACTAGCGGGGACCAAAAACATTCAGTACTTC
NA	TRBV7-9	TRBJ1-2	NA	CASSLAPTVYDYGYTF	TGTGCCAGCAGCTTAGCGCCCACTGTTTATGACTATGGCTACACCTTC
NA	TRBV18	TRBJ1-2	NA	CASSPQGVMMDGYTF	TGTGCCAGCTCACCTCAGGGTGTAATGATGGATGGCTACACCTTC
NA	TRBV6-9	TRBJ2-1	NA	CASSYSPGSYNEQFF	TGTGCCAGCAGTTATTCCCCGGGCTCCTACAATGAGCAGTTCTTC
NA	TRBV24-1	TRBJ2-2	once	CATKTPGDTGELFF	TGTGCCACCAAGACCCCGGGGGACACCGGGGAGCTGTTTTTT
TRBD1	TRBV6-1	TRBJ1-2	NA	CASSEFRVGQGNYGYTF	TGTGCCAGCAGTGAATTTAGGGTGGGACAGGGCAACTATGGCTACACCTTC
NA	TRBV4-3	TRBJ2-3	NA	CASSQDTTFPGGLTDTQYF	TGCGCCAGCAGCCAAGATACCACCTTTCCGGGGGGCCTCACAGATACGCAGTATTTT
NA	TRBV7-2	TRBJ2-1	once	CASSLPGNEQFF	TGTGCCAGCAGCTTACCAGGCAATGAGCAGTTCTTC
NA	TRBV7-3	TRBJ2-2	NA	CASSSAPGNTGELFF	TGTGCCAGCAGCTCGGCCCCAGGGAACACCGGGGAGCTGTTTTTT
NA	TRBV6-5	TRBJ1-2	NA	CASSSDGVHGYTF	TGTGCCAGCAGTTCGGACGGGGTGCATGGCTACACCTTC
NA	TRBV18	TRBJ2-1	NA	CASSSNYNEQFF	TGTGCCAGCTCATCAAACTACAATGAGCAGTTCTTC
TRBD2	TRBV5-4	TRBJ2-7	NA	CASSLGGGPPYEQYF	TGTGCCAGCAGCTTGGGCGGGGGGCCCCCCTACGAGCAGTACTTC